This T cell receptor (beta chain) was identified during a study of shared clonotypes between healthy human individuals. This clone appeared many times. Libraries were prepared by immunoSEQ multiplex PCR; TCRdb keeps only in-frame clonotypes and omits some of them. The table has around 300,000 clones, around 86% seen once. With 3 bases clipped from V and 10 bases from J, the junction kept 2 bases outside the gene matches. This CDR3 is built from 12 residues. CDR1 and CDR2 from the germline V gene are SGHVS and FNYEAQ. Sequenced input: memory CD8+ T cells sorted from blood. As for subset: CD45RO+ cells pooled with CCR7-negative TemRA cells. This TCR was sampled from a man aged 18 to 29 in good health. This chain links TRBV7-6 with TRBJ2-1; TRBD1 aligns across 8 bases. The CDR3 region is CASSLGDREQFF. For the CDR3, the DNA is TGTGCCAGCAGCTTGGGGGACAGGGAGCAGTTCTTC.